This T cell receptor beta chain is drawn from a study of liver allograft versus peripheral blood T cells. Study-level background: In transplanted livers, T cell receptor repertoires were compared with those found in the recipients' peripheral blood. Points from the study as a whole: Reports indicated that T cell receptor repertoires inside liver allografts differed from those in peripheral blood.

The germline V gene encodes CDR1 MNHEY and CDR2 SVGAGI. CDR3 size: 13 residues. V lost 7 bases and J 3 bases, leaving 13 bases between the germline ends. In this sample, this clonotype turned up many times. The antigen remains unidentified. TCRdb re-called the reads through MiXCR, storing one row per CDR3 protein. The table has about 16,000 distinct CDR3 sequences, 20% to 25% seen once. The J gene is TRBJ2-7, the V gene TRBV6-5; D perhaps matches TRBD2 (5 bases). The sequence derives from a human patient who had a liver transplant. Some of the T cells may derive from the graft donor. CDR3 sequence reads: CASIKAGGYEQYF. As DNA, the CDR3 is TGTGCCAGCATCAAAGCAGGAGGCTACGAGCAGTACTTC.